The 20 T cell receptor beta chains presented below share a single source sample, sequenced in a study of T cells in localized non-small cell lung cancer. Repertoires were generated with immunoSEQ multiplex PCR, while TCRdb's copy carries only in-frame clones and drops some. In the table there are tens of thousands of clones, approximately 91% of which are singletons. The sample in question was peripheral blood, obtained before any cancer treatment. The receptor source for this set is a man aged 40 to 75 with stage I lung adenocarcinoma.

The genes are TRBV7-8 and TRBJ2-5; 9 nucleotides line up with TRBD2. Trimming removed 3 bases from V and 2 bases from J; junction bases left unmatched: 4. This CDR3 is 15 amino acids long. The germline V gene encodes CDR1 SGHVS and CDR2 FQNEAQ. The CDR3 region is CASSFTSGLQETQYF. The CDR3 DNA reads TGTGCCAGCAGCTTTACTAGCGGGTTACAAGAGACCCAGTACTTC.

The CDR3 DNA sequence: TGTGCCAGCAGCGTAGGTTCACAGGCTGGAAACACCATATATTTT. It translates to CASSVGSQAGNTIYF. The J gene is TRBJ1-3, the V gene TRBV9; D may be TRBD1 (5 bases). The V end was cut by 0 bases, the J end by 2 bases, with 9 bases between. Germline V CDR1 and CDR2: SGDLS, YYNGEE. The CDR3 sequence is 15 residues long.

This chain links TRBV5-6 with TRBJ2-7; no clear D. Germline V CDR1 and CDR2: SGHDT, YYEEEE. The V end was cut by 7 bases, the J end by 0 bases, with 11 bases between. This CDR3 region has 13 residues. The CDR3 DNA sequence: TGTGCCAGCGGGAACGGGCCCTCCTACGAGCAGTACTTC. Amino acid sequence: CASGNGPSYEQYF.

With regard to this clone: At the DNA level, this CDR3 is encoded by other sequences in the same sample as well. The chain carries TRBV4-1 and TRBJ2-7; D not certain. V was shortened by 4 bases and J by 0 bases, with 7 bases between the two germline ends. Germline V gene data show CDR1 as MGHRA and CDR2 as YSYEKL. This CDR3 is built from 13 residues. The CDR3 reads CASSPGLSYEQYF. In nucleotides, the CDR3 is TGCGCCAGCAGCCCGGGCCTCTCCTACGAGCAGTACTTC.

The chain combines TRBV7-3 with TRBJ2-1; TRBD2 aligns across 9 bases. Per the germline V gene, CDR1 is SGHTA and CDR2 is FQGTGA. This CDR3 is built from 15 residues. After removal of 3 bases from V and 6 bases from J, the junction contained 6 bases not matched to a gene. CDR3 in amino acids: CASSLSSGGLNEQFF. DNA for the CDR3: TGTGCCAGCAGCTTGTCCAGCGGGGGGCTCAATGAGCAGTTCTTC.

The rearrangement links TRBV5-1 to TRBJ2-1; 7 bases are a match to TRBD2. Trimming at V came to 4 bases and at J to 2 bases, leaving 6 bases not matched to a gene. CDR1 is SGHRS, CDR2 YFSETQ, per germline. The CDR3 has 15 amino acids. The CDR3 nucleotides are TGCGCCAGCAGCGCGGCTAGCGGAACCTACAATGAGCAGTTCTTC. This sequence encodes CASSAASGTYNEQFF.

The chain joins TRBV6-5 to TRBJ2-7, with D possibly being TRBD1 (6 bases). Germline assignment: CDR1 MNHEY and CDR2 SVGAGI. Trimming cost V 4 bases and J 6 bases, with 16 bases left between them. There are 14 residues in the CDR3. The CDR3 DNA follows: TGTGCCAGCAGTTCCCGGGACACTCGACCCGAGCAGTACTTC. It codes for CASSSRDTRPEQYF.

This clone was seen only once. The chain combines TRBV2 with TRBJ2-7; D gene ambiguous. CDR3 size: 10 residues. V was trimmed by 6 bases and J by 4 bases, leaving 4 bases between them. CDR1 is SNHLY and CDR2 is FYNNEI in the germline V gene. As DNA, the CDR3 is TGTGCCAGCAGCCAATACGAGCAGTACTTC. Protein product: CASSQYEQYF.

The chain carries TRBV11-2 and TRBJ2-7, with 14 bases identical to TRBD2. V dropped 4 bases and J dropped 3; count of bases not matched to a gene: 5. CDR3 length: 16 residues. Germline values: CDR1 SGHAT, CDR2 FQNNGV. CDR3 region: CASSSRLAGGSYEQYF. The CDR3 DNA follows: TGTGCCAGCAGCTCCCGACTAGCGGGAGGGAGCTACGAGCAGTACTTC. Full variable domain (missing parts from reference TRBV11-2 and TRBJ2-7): EAGVAQSPRYKIIEKRQSVAFWCNPISGHATLYWYQQILGQGPKLLIQFQNNGVVDDSQLPKDRFSAERLKGVDSTLKIQPAKLEDSAVYLCASSSRLAGGSYEQYFGPGTRLTVT.

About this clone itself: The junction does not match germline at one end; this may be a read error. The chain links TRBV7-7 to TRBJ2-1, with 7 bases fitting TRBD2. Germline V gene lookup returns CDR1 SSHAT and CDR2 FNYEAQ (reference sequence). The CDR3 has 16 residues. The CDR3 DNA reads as TGTGCTAGCAGCAATTCCCTAGCGGATGGCCCAAATGAGCAGTTCTTC. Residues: CASSNSLADGPNEQFF. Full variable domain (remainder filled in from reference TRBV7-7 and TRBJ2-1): GAGVSQSPRYKVTKRGQDVTLRCDPISSHATLYWYQQALGQGPEFLTYFNYEAQPDKSGLPSDRFSAERPEGSISTLTIQRTEQRDSAMYRCASSNSLADGPNEQFFGPGTRLTVL.

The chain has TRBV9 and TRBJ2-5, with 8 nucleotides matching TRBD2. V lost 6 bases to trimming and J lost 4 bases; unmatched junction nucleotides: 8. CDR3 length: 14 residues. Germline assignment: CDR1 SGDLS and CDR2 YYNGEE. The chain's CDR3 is CASNRAGEVETQYF. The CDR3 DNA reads TGTGCCAGCAACAGAGCGGGAGAGGTAGAGACCCAGTACTTC.

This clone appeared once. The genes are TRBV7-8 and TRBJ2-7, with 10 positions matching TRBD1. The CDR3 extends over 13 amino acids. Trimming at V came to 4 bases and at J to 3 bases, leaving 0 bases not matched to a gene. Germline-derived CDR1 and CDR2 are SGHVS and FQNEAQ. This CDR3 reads CASSWDRGYEQYF. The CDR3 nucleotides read TGTGCCAGCAGCTGGGACAGGGGCTACGAGCAGTACTTC.

The CDR3 sequence is CASSEAGGTTGNTIYF. The CDR3, as DNA: TGTGCCAGCAGTGAAGCGGGGGGAACTACTGGAAACACCATATATTTT. The rearrangement uses TRBV6-1 and TRBJ1-3, with D perhaps TRBD1 (5 bases). Trimming pared 0 bases from V and 2 bases from J, leaving 11 bases between. The CDR3 totals 16 residues. CDR1 MNHNS and CDR2 SASEGT come from the germline V gene.

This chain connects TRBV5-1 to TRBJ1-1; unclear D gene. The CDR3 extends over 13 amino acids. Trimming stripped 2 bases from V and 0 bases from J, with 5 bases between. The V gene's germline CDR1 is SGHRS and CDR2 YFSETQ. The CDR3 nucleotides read TGCGCCAGCAGCTTCGAGTTGAACACTGAAGCTTTCTTT. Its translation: CASSFELNTEAFF.

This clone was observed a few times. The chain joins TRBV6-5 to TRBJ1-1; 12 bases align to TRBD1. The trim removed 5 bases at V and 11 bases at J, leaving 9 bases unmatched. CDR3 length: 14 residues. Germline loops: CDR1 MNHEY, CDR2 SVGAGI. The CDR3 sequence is CASSVSRDRGHAFF. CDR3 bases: TGTGCCAGCAGTGTATCCCGGGACAGGGGGCATGCTTTCTTT.

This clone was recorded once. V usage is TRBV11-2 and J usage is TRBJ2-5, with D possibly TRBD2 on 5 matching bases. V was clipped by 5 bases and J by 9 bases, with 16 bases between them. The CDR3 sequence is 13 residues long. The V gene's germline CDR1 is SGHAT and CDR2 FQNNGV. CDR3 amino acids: CASSRTGSGAQYF. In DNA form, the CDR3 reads TGTGCCAGCAGCCGGACGGGGTCTGGGGCCCAGTACTTC.

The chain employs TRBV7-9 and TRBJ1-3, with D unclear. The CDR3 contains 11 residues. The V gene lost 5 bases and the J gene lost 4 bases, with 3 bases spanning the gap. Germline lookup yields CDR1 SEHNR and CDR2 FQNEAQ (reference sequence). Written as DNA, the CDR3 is TGTGCCAGCAGCCTAGGAAACACCATATATTTT. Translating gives CASSLGNTIYF.

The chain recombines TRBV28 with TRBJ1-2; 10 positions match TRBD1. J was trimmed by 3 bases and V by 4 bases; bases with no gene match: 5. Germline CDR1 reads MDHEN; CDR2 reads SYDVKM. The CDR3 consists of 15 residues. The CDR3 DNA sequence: TGTGCCAGCAGTTCGGGACAGGGGCGGTACTATGGCTACACCTTC. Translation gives CASSSGQGRYYGYTF.

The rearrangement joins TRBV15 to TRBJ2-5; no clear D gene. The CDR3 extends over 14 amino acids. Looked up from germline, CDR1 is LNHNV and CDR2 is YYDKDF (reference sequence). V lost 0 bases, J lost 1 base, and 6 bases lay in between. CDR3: CATSRDQAQETQYF. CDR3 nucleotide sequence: TGTGCCACCAGCAGAGATCAGGCCCAAGAGACCCAGTACTTC.

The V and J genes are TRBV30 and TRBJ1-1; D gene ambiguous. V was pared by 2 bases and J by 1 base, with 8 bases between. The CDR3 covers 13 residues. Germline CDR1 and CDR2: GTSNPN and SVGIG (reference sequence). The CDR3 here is CAWSPSRNTEAFF. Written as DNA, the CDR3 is TGTGCCTGGAGTCCCAGCCGGAACACTGAAGCTTTCTTT.